This is a list of T cell receptor beta chains from one sample in a study of blood T cell repertoires in COVID-19. The protocol was immunoSEQ multiplex PCR, while the TCRdb copy is restricted to in-frame clones and leaves out a portion. The sample has around 250,000 clones, about 86% seen once. The specimen was peripheral blood. These receptor sequences come from a man older than 75 with acute or convalescent COVID-19. Both conserved end residues are part of each CDR3. The order of the fields is clone size, J gene, D gene, V gene, CDR3 DNA, CDR3 protein. The D gene is left open where the match is weak. Clone sizes are given selectively: once, few, many, or a class where the clone is expanded.

size: NA; J: TRBJ1-1; D: NA; V: TRBV28; DNA: TGTGCCAGCAGTGACCCAGGGATCCCTGAAGCTTTCTTT; CDR3: CASSDPGIPEAFF
size: once; J: TRBJ2-7; D: TRBD2; V: TRBV7-2; DNA: TGTGCCAGCAGCTTCACTAGCGGGAGCTGGGAGCAGTACTTC; CDR3: CASSFTSGSWEQYF
size: NA; J: TRBJ2-2; D: NA; V: TRBV3-1/TRBV3-2; DNA: TGTGCCAGCAGCCGCGAGAGGAACACCGGGGAGCTGTTTTTT; CDR3: CASSRERNTGELFF
size: NA; J: TRBJ1-1; D: NA; V: TRBV19; DNA: TGTGCCAGTAGTATAGCCAGAGGGATAATGAACACTGAAGCTTTCTTT; CDR3: CASSIARGIMNTEAFF
size: NA; J: TRBJ1-2; D: NA; V: TRBV28; DNA: TGTGCCAGCAGTTTCGCAGGGGTAGGCTATGGCTACACCTTC; CDR3: CASSFAGVGYGYTF
size: NA; J: TRBJ2-7; D: TRBD1; V: TRBV3-1/TRBV3-2; DNA: TGTGCCAGCAGCCGCGCAGGGGGATCTTCCTACGAGCAGTACTTC; CDR3: CASSRAGGSSYEQYF
size: few; J: TRBJ2-1; D: TRBD2; V: TRBV27; DNA: TGTGCCAGCAGGTCAAGTAGCGGGAGGAAGAATGAGCAGTTCTTC; CDR3: CASRSSSGRKNEQFF
size: NA; J: TRBJ1-4; D: NA; V: TRBV3-1/TRBV3-2; DNA: TGTGCCAGCAGCCAAGACATCCCGGGGGGGCGGGAAAAACTGTTTTTT; CDR3: CASSQDIPGGREKLFF
size: NA; J: TRBJ2-1; D: TRBD2; V: TRBV27; DNA: TGTGCCAGCAGTTTACTGGGACTAGCGCCAAATGAGCAGTTCTTC; CDR3: CASSLLGLAPNEQFF
size: NA; J: TRBJ2-1; D: TRBD2; V: TRBV29-1; DNA: TGCAGCGTTGAAGCGGGGGGGGACAATGAGCAGTTCTTC; CDR3: CSVEAGGDNEQFF
size: NA; J: TRBJ2-1; D: NA; V: TRBV19; DNA: TGTGCCAGTAGTATAGGGGTGACTCGGGGCTCCTACAATGAGCAGTTCTTC; CDR3: CASSIGVTRGSYNEQFF
size: few; J: TRBJ2-2; D: TRBD1; V: TRBV19; DNA: TGTGCCAGTAGTCGCAACCACCGGACAGGGCCGGACACCGGGGAGCTGTTTTTT; CDR3: CASSRNHRTGPDTGELFF
size: NA; J: TRBJ2-5; D: TRBD2; V: TRBV7-2; DNA: TGTGCCAGCAGCTTAGGAGTAGTAGCGGGGAGCCAAGAGACCCAGTACTTC; CDR3: CASSLGVVAGSQETQYF
size: NA; J: TRBJ2-1; D: TRBD2; V: TRBV10-3; DNA: TGTGCCATCAGTGAACAAGGACTAGCGGGGGACGATTACAATGAGCAGTTCTTC; CDR3: CAISEQGLAGDDYNEQFF
size: NA; J: TRBJ1-2; D: TRBD1; V: TRBV30; DNA: TGTGCCCGGGACAGGCTAAACTATGGCTACACCTTC; CDR3: CARDRLNYGYTF
size: NA; J: TRBJ2-7; D: NA; V: TRBV6-5; DNA: TGTGCCAGTCGGCGCGGTCCCTTGTACGAGCAGTACTTC; CDR3: CASRRGPLYEQYF